These 9 T cell receptor beta chains came from one sample sequenced in a study of cytomegalovirus exposure and HLA in healthy donors (dated by TCRdb to 2017 to 2019). The library was produced with the immunoSEQ multiplex PCR assay. For the multiplex PCR, a mixture combining 60 forward primers for TCR Vbeta segments and 13 reverse primers for TCR Jbeta segments was used. TCRdb's version of the immuneACCESS table is confined to in-frame rearrangements and falls short of the full clone set. An unresolved V gene accounts for under half of the shortfall where checked; the remainder is of unknown origin. The sample table records 75,000 to 100,000 clones; about 80% of these occur just once. The ten largest clones capture around 3% of the sample. The sample taken for sequencing was PBMCs. The source of these receptors is a man between 35 and 55 years old in good health and CMV-seronegative.

This clone appeared a few times. The chain couples TRBV6-5 to TRBJ1-4; 8 bases are a match to TRBD1. V was pared by 4 bases and J by 10 bases, with 2 bases of the junction left unmatched. CDR3 size: 12 residues. Germline-derived CDR1 and CDR2 are MNHEY and SVGAGI. The CDR3 loop reads CASSSDRGKLFF. In DNA form, the CDR3 reads TGTGCCAGCAGTTCTGACAGGGGAAAACTGTTTTTT.

J is TRBJ1-1 and V is TRBV11-2, with D uncertain. CDR1 and CDR2 from the germline V gene are SGHAT and FQNNGV. The length of the CDR3 is 13 residues. V was cut by 2 bases and J by 4 bases, with 8 bases left in between. The CDR3 DNA reads as TGTGCCAGCAGCTTATCAGGCGCCACTGAAGCTTTCTTT. Translating it yields CASSLSGATEAFF.

J is TRBJ2-7 and V is TRBV19; TRBD2 might be the D (6 bases). Germline V CDR1 and CDR2: LNHDA, SQIVND (reference sequence). With 0 bases removed from V and 6 bases from J, the gap between germline ends came to 18 bases. The CDR3 extends over 16 amino acids. CDR3 nucleotides: TGTGCCAGTAGTATAGATCCGGAGCGGGCGATACCCGAGCAGTACTTC. Translated, it gives CASSIDPERAIPEQYF.

This clone occurred once. The J gene is TRBJ2-1, the V gene TRBV18; TRBD1 aligns across 8 bases. Per the germline V gene, CDR1 is KGHSH and CDR2 is LQKENI. The CDR3 is 15 residues long. V trimming: 1 base; J trimming: 3 bases; junction bases outside the gene matches: 2. CDR3 loop: CASSPQQGDYNEQFF. In DNA, the CDR3 is TGTGCCAGCTCACCACAACAGGGGGACTACAATGAGCAGTTCTTC.

The chain combines TRBV5-1 with TRBJ2-3, with unresolved D. CDR1 and CDR2 from the germline V gene are SGHRS and YFSETQ. The CDR3 covers 13 residues. Trimming removed 9 bases from V and 2 bases from J, with 13 bases in between. The CDR3 DNA follows: TGCGCCACGAGAGGTGGATTCACAGATACGCAGTATTTT. Its translation is CATRGGFTDTQYF.

The chain carries TRBV15 and TRBJ1-2, with D perhaps TRBD1 (6 bases). Germline CDR1 is LNHNV and CDR2 is YYDKDF (reference sequence). V lost 0 bases and J 7 bases, leaving 9 bases between the germline ends. The CDR3 loop spans 13 amino acids. CDR3 sequence reads: CATSRDLGGGYTF. CDR3 in DNA: TGTGCCACCAGCAGAGATTTAGGGGGTGGCTACACCTTC.

This chain links TRBV30 with TRBJ1-5; 10 nucleotides agree with TRBD1. Trimming took 7 bases from V and 7 from J; bases not matched to a gene: 4. Germline CDR1 and CDR2: GTSNPN and SVGIG (reference sequence). There are 12 residues in the CDR3. The CDR3 loop is CASGTGVQPQHF. DNA of the CDR3: TGTGCCTCCGGGACAGGGGTACAGCCCCAGCATTTT.

The chain recombines TRBV11-2 with TRBJ2-5; perhaps TRBD1 as D (5 bases). Germline CDR1 is SGHAT and CDR2 is FQNNGV. V shed 6 bases and J shed 2 bases, with 13 bases lying between them. CDR3 length equals 14 residues. CDR3: CASRHSGLQETQYF. CDR3 DNA: TGTGCCAGCAGACACTCAGGGCTTCAAGAGACCCAGTACTTC.

V is TRBV6-5 and J is TRBJ1-2; D not resolved. CDR1 MNHEY and CDR2 SVGAGI come from the germline V gene. V was cut by 0 bases and J by 5 bases, with 10 bases left in between. This CDR3 is built from 14 residues. The CDR3 protein is CASSYSTSVYGYTF. The CDR3 DNA is TGTGCCAGCAGTTACTCGACCAGCGTATATGGCTACACCTTC.